This T cell receptor (beta chain) came from a study of OX40 agonist ivuxolimab in advanced cancers. Across the whole study: Ivuxolimab is a fully human IgG2 antibody that activates OX40 (CD134).

Study-level points and caveats: CD4+ and CD8+ blood T cells expanded clonally by week 6 at 0.1 to 3.0 mg/kg. Clonal expansion in partial responders at 0.1-3.0 mg/kg ranked among the lowest.

Data came from immunoSEQ multiplex PCR; TCRdb stores just in-frame clones and leaves some out. The sample yields some 39,000 clones, roughly three quarters seen once. A word on this clone: Its antigen is unknown.

V lost 0 bases, J lost 3 bases, and 9 bases lay in between. Germline V gene lookup returns CDR1 KGHSH and CDR2 LQKENI. The CDR3 totals 15 residues. The receptor was isolated from an adult with an advanced solid tumor such as melanoma, head and neck, liver or kidney cancer. This specimen consisted of CD4+ or CD8+ T cells sorted from blood, obtained in a trial of the OX40 agonist ivuxolimab. The chain carries TRBV18 and TRBJ1-5, with D hard to call. In DNA form, the CDR3 reads TGTGCCAGCTCACCACCGCTAGGGAACAATCAGCCCCAGCATTTT. It translates to CASSPPLGNNQPQHF.